Below, 15 T cell receptor beta chains from the same sample are listed, as sequenced in a study of PD-1 blockade in classical Hodgkin lymphoma. Every patient had relapsed following autologous stem cell transplantation, and cohorts differed in brentuximab vedotin exposure. TCRdb's table, derived via immunoSEQ multiplex PCR, lists solely in-frame clones and lacks some. The table includes over 6,000 clones, about 81% detected once. Here the sequenced sample was peripheral blood mononuclear cells (PBMCs), taken at baseline. The receptors were gathered from a human donor with classical Hodgkin lymphoma.

The chain uses TRBV5-4 and TRBJ2-7; 7 nucleotides align to TRBD2. There are 15 residues in the CDR3. J lost 0 bases, V lost 5 bases, and 8 bases had no gene match. Per the germline V gene, CDR1 is SGHNT and CDR2 is YYREEE (reference sequence). The CDR3 loop is CASSSTGTNSYEQYF. In DNA form, the CDR3 reads TGTGCCAGCAGTTCAACCGGGACTAACTCCTACGAGCAGTACTTC.

The chain is built from TRBV11-3 and TRBJ2-2, with a possible D match to TRBD1 (6 bases). The V end lost 8 bases, the J end lost 3 bases, and 13 bases lay between the germline ends. The CDR3 runs 14 residues. Germline CDR1 reads SGHNT; CDR2 reads YENEEA. The CDR3 reads CASSMGADTGELFF. The DNA of the CDR3 is TGTGCCAGCTCGATGGGGGCGGACACCGGGGAGCTGTTTTTT. Supplemented by reference TRBV11-3 and TRBJ2-2, the full variable domain reads EAGVVQSPRYKIIEKKQPVAFWCNPISGHNTLYWYLQNLGQGPELLIRYENEEAVDDSQLPKDRFSAERLKGVDSTLKIQPAELGDSAVYLCASSMGADTGELFFGEGSRLTVL.

The CDR3 sequence is CASSETGGAASVYF. CDR3 coding DNA: TGTGCCAGCAGTGAGACAGGGGGCGCAGCCTCCGTATATTTT. This chain joins TRBV6-5 and TRBJ1-3; 10 bases line up with TRBD1. The V gene end was trimmed by 5 bases and the J gene end by 14 bases; junction bases not matched to a gene: 12. The germline CDR1 and CDR2 sequences are MNHEY and SVGAGI. The CDR3 is 14 residues long.

The chain recombines TRBV10-3 with TRBJ2-3; 12 nucleotides agree with TRBD2. Germline V lookup: CDR1 ENHRY, CDR2 SYGVKD. The trim removed 4 bases at V and 1 base at J, leaving 0 bases unmatched. The CDR3 sequence is 15 residues long. The CDR3: CAISGTSGGTDTQYF. CDR3 DNA sequence: TGTGCCATCAGTGGGACTAGCGGGGGCACAGATACGCAGTATTTT.

This clone was seen a single time. This chain links TRBV7-2 with TRBJ1-6; D call uncertain. This CDR3 comprises 17 residues. V lost 1 base to trimming and J lost 4 bases, with 14 bases between them. Germline CDR1 is SGHTA and CDR2 is FQGNSA. CDR3: CASSLELETLYNSPLHF. The DNA of the CDR3 is TGTGCCAGCAGCTTAGAATTGGAGACCCTTTATAATTCACCCCTCCACTTT.

This clone was observed a single time. The chain uses TRBV4-2 and TRBJ1-1, with D perhaps matching TRBD1 (6 bases). The V end lost 0 bases, the J end lost 3 bases, and 14 bases lay between the germline ends. The CDR3 extends over 16 amino acids. The germline V gene encodes CDR1 LGHNA and CDR2 YNFKEQ. The CDR3 bases are TGTGCCAGCAGCCAAGAAGGGGGGCGCAGGGACACTGAAGCTTTCTTT. This codes for CASSQEGGRRDTEAFF.

This clone was picked up one time. V is TRBV7-9 and J is TRBJ2-2; D is ambiguous. This CDR3 comprises 14 residues. The V gene lost 7 bases and the J gene lost 1 base, with 10 bases spanning the gap. Per the germline V gene, CDR1 is SEHNR and CDR2 is FQNEAQ (reference sequence). CDR3 protein: CASKGPENTGELFF. Written as DNA, the CDR3 is TGTGCCAGCAAAGGTCCCGAGAACACCGGGGAGCTGTTTTTT.

This rearrangement joins TRBV10-3 to TRBJ2-5; D may be TRBD1 (5 bases). The germline gives CDR1 ENHRY, CDR2 SYGVKD. Trimming pared 2 bases from V and 1 base from J, leaving 8 bases between. The CDR3 runs to 14 residues. The CDR3: CAISEGHLQETQYF. CDR3 DNA: TGTGCCATCAGTGAGGGACACCTCCAAGAGACCCAGTACTTC.

This clone was observed a few times. The V and J genes are TRBV25-1 and TRBJ1-2, with TRBD1 identical over 7 bases. J gave up 4 bases and V 7 bases, and 3 bases lay outside the gene matches. The germline gives CDR1 MGHDK, CDR2 SYGVNS. CDR3 length equals 12 residues. The CDR3 loop reads CASNRGGYGYTF. The CDR3 region has the DNA TGTGCCAGCAACAGGGGAGGCTATGGCTACACCTTC.

The chain combines TRBV9 with TRBJ1-3; TRBD1 is a possible D gene (5 bases). Germline CDR1 is SGDLS and CDR2 is YYNGEE. The CDR3 contains 16 residues. V lost 1 base to trimming and J lost 4 bases, with 15 bases between them. The CDR3 DNA is TGTGCCAGCAGCGTAACCCAGGGAGGATTGGGAAACACCATATATTTT. Protein: CASSVTQGGLGNTIYF.

V gene TRBV9 combines with J gene TRBJ2-7; TRBD2 agrees at 9 bases. Germline lookup yields CDR1 SGDLS and CDR2 YYNGEE. CDR3 length equals 14 residues. The ends lost 4 bases at V and 3 bases at J; junction bases unmatched: 5. CDR3 DNA: TGTGCCAGCAGCTTAGCGGGAGAGGGCTACGAGCAGTACTTC. Residues: CASSLAGEGYEQYF.

This clone was counted between two and nine times. The V call is TRBV27, the J call TRBJ2-1; 8 bases are shared with TRBD2. V shed 0 bases and J 3 bases; nucleotides not matched to a gene: 4. Germline V lookup: CDR1 MNHEY, CDR2 SMNVEV (reference sequence). There are 16 residues in the CDR3. For the CDR3, the DNA is TGTGCCAGCAGTTTATCGATAGGGACTAGCTACAATGAGCAGTTCTTC. Translation gives CASSLSIGTSYNEQFF.

The chain couples TRBV7-9 to TRBJ1-3, with D unresolved. Per germline, CDR1 SEHNR and CDR2 FQNEAQ (reference sequence). The germline V and J ends were trimmed by 8 bases and 2 bases, with 25 bases remaining between them. The CDR3 is 18 residues long. This chain's CDR3 is CASREWSGLPRTGNTIYF. For the CDR3, the DNA is TGTGCCAGCCGGGAATGGTCAGGTTTACCCCGGACTGGAAACACCATATATTTT.

The V gene is TRBV30, the J gene TRBJ2-5, with D unresolved. CDR1 is GTSNPN, CDR2 SVGIG, per germline (reference sequence). The V gene lost 0 bases and the J gene lost 5 bases, with 4 bases spanning the gap. CDR3 length: 11 amino acids. This chain's CDR3 is CAWSVWETQYF. The CDR3 region has the DNA TGTGCCTGGAGTGTATGGGAGACCCAGTACTTC.

The rearrangement links TRBV19 to TRBJ2-5, with no clear D. The CDR3 is made up of 13 amino acids. In germline, CDR1 is LNHDA, CDR2 SQIVND (reference sequence). V shed 0 bases and J shed 6 bases, with 8 bases lying between them. The CDR3 is CASSIDNWKTQYF. In DNA form, the CDR3 reads TGTGCCAGTAGTATAGATAATTGGAAGACCCAGTACTTC.